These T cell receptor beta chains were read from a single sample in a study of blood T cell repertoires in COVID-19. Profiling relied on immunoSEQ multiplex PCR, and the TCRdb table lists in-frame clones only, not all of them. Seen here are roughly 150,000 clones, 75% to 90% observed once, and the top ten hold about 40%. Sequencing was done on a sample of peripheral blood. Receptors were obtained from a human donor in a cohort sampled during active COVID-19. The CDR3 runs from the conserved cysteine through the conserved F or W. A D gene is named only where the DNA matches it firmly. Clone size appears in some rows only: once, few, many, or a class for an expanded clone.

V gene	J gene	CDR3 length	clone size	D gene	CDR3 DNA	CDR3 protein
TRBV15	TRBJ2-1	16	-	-	TGTGCCACCAGCAGAGAAAGACAGGCTACCTACAATGAGCAGTTCTTC	CATSRERQATYNEQFF
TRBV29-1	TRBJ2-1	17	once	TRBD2	TGCAGCGTTGAGGTATCGGGGACTAGCGGGAGAGTCAATGAGCAGTTCTTC	CSVEVSGTSGRVNEQFF
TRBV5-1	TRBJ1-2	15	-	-	TGCGCCAGCAGCTTGCGGGTAGGCGCGAACTATGGCTACACCTTC	CASSLRVGANYGYTF
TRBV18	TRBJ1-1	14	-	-	TGTGCCAGCTCACCACCGACAGTAAACACTGAAGCTTTCTTT	CASSPPTVNTEAFF
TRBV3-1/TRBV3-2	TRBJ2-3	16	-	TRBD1	TGTGCCAGCAGCCAAGACCGGGACAGGGATGCAGATACGCAGTATTTT	CASSQDRDRDADTQYF
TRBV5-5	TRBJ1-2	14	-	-	TGTGCCAGCAGCTTCCTCCGGGTCGGGGATGGCTACACCTTC	CASSFLRVGDGYTF
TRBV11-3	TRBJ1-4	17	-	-	TGTGCCAGCAGCTTGGAGGGAACGGACGGAACTAATGAAAAACTGTTTTTT	CASSLEGTDGTNEKLFF
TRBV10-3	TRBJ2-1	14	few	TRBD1	TGTGCCTCCTCGGAGGGACAGGGGTACAATGAGCAGTTCTTC	CASSEGQGYNEQFF
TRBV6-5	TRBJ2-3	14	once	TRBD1	TGTGCCAGCGAACCGACAGGGACGGCAGATACGCAGTATTTT	CASEPTGTADTQYF
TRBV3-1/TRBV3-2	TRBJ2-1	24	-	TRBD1	TGTGCCAGCAGCCAAGTGTGGGGAGAGGGACAGGGGCAACGGGGAGGGAACCTGTACGATGAGCAGTTCTTC	CASSQVWGEGQGQRGGNLYDEQFF